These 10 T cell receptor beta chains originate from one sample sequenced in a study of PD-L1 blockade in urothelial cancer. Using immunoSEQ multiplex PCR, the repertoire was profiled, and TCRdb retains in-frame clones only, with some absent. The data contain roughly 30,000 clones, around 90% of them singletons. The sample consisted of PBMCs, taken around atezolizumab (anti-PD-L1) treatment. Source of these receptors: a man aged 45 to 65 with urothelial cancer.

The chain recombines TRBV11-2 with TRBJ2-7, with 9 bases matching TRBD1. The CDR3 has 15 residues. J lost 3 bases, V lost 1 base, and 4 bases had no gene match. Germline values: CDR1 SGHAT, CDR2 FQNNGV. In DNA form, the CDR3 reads TGTGCCAGCAGCTTAGGGACAGGGGTAGGCTACGAGCAGTACTTC. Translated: CASSLGTGVGYEQYF.

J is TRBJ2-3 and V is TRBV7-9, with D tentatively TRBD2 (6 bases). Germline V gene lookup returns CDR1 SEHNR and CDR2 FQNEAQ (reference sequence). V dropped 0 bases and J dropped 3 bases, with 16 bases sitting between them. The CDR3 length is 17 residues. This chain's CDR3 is CASSLAGGPSGTDTQYF. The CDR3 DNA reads TGTGCCAGCAGCTTAGCCGGGGGACCCTCAGGGACAGATACGCAGTATTTT.

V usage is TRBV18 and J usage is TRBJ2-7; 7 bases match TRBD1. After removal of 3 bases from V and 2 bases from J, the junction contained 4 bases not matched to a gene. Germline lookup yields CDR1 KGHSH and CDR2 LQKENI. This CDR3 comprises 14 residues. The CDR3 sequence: CASSPGTATYEQYF. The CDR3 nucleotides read TGTGCCAGCTCACCCGGGACAGCGACCTACGAGCAGTACTTC.

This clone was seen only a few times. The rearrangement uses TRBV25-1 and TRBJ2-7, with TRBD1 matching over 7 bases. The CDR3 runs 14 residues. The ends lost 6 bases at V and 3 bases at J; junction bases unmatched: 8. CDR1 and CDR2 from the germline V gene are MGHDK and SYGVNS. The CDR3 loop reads CASRETGKFYEQYF. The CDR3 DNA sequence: TGTGCCAGCAGAGAGACAGGGAAGTTCTACGAGCAGTACTTC.

The CDR3 DNA follows: TGTGCTAGTGGTTTTTACGTCAGGCCCCTGGTGGGGGACTACTCCTACGAGCAGTACTTC. It is translated as CASGFYVRPLVGDYSYEQYF. The V and J genes are TRBV12-5 and TRBJ2-7; TRBD2 matches 7 bases. Per the germline V gene, CDR1 is LGHNT and CDR2 is FRNRAP. J lost 0 bases, V lost 3 bases, and 20 bases had no gene match. The CDR3 is 20 amino acids.

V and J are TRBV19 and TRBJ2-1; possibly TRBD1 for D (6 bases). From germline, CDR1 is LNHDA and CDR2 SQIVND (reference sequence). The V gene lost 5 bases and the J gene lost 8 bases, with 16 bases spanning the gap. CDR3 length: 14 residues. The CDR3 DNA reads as TGTGCCAGTAGTGCAGGGGCGTGGGACCATGAGCAGTTCTTC. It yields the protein CASSAGAWDHEQFF. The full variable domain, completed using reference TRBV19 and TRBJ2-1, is DGGITQSPKYLFRKEGQNVTLSCEQNLNHDAMYWYRQDPGQGLRLIYYSQIVNDFQKGDIAEGYSVSREKKESFPLTVTSAQKNPTAFYLCASSAGAWDHEQFFGPGTRLTVL.

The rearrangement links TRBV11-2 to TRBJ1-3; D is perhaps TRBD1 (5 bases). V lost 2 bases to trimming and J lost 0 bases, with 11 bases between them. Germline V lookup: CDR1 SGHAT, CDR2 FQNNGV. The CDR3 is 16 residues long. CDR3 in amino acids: CASSLNLGLSGNTIYF. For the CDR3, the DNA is TGTGCCAGCAGCTTAAACCTGGGGCTCTCTGGAAACACCATATATTTT.

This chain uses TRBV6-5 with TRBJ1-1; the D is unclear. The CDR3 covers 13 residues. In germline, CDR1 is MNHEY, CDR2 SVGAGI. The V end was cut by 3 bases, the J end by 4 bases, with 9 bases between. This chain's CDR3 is CASSYHSVTEAFF. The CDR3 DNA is TGTGCCAGCAGTTATCACTCGGTCACTGAAGCTTTCTTT.

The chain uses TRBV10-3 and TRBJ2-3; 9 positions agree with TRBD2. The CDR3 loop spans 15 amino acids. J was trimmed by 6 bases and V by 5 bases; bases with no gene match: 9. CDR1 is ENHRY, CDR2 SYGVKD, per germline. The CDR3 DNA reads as TGTGCCATCAGTCGTAGCGGGGGCCCCTCGGATACGCAGTATTTT. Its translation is CAISRSGGPSDTQYF.

CDR3 loop: CASSLRGTSVPGELFF. The CDR3 DNA sequence: TGTGCCAGCAGCTTAAGGGGGACTAGCGTCCCCGGGGAGCTGTTTTTT. The chain carries TRBV7-3 and TRBJ2-2; TRBD2 matches at 10 bases. Germline V CDR1 and CDR2: SGHTA, FQGTGA. V was pared by 1 base and J by 6 bases, with 5 bases of the junction left unmatched. This CDR3 is built from 16 residues.